Included here is one TCR beta chain sequence, with context. Clones were sequenced by immunoSEQ multiplex PCR, and TCRdb holds only the in-frame ones, with some missing. The table has about 240,000 clones, approximately 86% seen once; the top ten hold around 1.2%. The data were obtained in a study of cytomegalovirus exposure and HLA in healthy donors. Source material: PBMCs. This receptor was taken from a young woman in good health and CMV-seropositive.

The CDR3 nucleotides are TGTGCCAGTAGTATTCGACTAGCGCCGACCTACGAGCAGTACTTC. Its protein product is CASSIRLAPTYEQYF. The chain couples TRBV19 to TRBJ2-7, with 8 bases fitting TRBD2. After removal of 3 bases from V and 2 bases from J, the junction contained 6 bases not matched to a gene. The CDR3 is 15 amino acids. Germline V gene data show CDR1 as LNHDA and CDR2 as SQIVND (reference sequence).